Sequencing of this TCR beta chain was carried out in a study of T cells after yellow fever vaccination. About the study: Each low-cell-number fraction was prepared by means of SMART-Seq v4 Ultra Low Input.

Making TCR cDNA involved 5'RACE template switching, which added UMIs and a universal primer site. Using its own MiXCR run on the 5' RACE reads, TCRdb lists one record per CDR3 protein. The sample consists of around 31,000 distinct CDR3 sequences, over 9.5% of them appearing once. Study results and caveats: Primary-vaccination clones mostly resurfaced post-booster (around 96% CD4, more than 80% CD8). The secondary T-cell response peaked on day 5, not day 15, but was weaker.

This clonotype was found many times. The source material was PBMCs, either bulk or a sorted T-cell subset (CD4+, CD8+, memory, or dextramer-sorted; not recorded which), sampled approximately 16 days after the first yellow fever vaccination. The TCR originated in a man between 18 and 29 years old who received the YFV17D yellow fever vaccine.

The CDR3 DNA sequence: TGTGCCAGCAGTCTTAACAGTGCGACGCAGTATTTT. Translation: CASSLNSATQYF. The chain carries TRBV6-6 and TRBJ2-3; D gene ambiguous. Germline V CDR1 and CDR2: MNHNY, SVGAGI (reference sequence). V lost 5 bases, J lost 9 bases, and 12 bases lay in between. The CDR3 sequence is 12 residues long.